The clone carrying this T cell receptor (beta chain) shows up as medium-sized by frequency. Antigen specificity is unknown. Per the germline V gene, CDR1 is MNHEY and CDR2 is SVGEGT. The CDR3 runs 13 residues. Multiplex touch-down PCR amplified TRB using TRB-A and TRB-B pools in one tube. TCRdb reprocessed the multiplex PCR reads and reports one entry per CDR3 protein, with no DNA. This sample's clone table lists 4,500 to 7,000 distinct CDR3 sequences. This entry belongs to a study of T cell clusters in autoimmune cytopenias. Findings and caveats of the study: Exclusive TRB clusters were 2.5 to 3.5-fold more numerous in healthy donors than in active autoimmune hepatitis. The T cell clusters were defined only in silico, without experimental functional validation.

Each sample's input was 200 to 250 ng genomic DNA, 30,000 to 45,000 genome equivalents. This sample was shared with a second study, whose subject was T cell repertoires in aging, cancer and after chemotherapy.

The sample consisted of peripheral blood. The sequence was collected from a human donor in good health. V gene TRBV6-2 or TRBV6-3 combines with J gene TRBJ2-7. The CDR3 region is CASGDSSSYEQYF.